The 6 T cell receptor beta chains presented below share a single source sample, sequenced in a study of T cells in Graves' hyperthyroidism and ophthalmopathy. Amplified TCR beta CDR3 regions derived from RNA transcripts. The TCR CDR3 first-round RT-PCR relied on the HTBI primer set. MiXCR was run by TCRdb on the multiplex PCR reads, yielding one entry per CDR3 protein. In the table there are more than 500,000 distinct CDR3 sequences, about 15% of which are singletons. The sequencing input was blood. These TCRs come from a woman aged 40 to 50 with Graves' hyperthyroidism.

At least ten counts were recorded for this clonotype. The chain recombines TRBV6-1 with TRBJ2-2; 10 nucleotides line up with TRBD2. Trimming took 8 bases from V and 9 from J; bases not matched to a gene: 12. Germline V lookup: CDR1 MNHNS, CDR2 SASEGT. This CDR3 has 15 residues. CDR3 protein: CASLKARGLARELFF. The CDR3 coding sequence is TGTGCCAGCTTGAAGGCCCGGGGACTAGCGAGGGAGCTGTTTTTT.

Many counts were recorded for this clonotype. This chain uses TRBV2 with TRBJ2-7; D gene ambiguous. This CDR3 is built from 13 residues. Germline CDR1 reads SNHLY; CDR2 reads FYNNEI. The V end lost 3 bases, the J end lost 0 bases, and 6 bases lay between the germline ends. The CDR3 protein is CASSDNVSYEQYF. CDR3 DNA: TGTGCCAGCAGTGACAATGTCTCCTACGAGCAGTACTTC.

The chain uses TRBV19 and TRBJ2-1; TRBD2 matches at 12 bases. V shed 3 bases, J shed 5 bases, and the junction held 8 bases outside the gene matches. Germline assignment: CDR1 LNHDA and CDR2 SQIVND (reference sequence). CDR3 length: 17 amino acids. CDR3 loop: CASSMILAGGPDNEQFF. The CDR3 coding sequence is TGTGCCAGTAGTATGATTCTAGCGGGAGGGCCCGACAATGAGCAGTTCTTC.

This clonotype was counted at least ten times. The gene calls are TRBV12-3 or TRBV12-4 and TRBJ1-2; 7 bases map to TRBD1. The CDR3 is 14 amino acids. The J segment lost 1 base and the V segment lost 5 bases, leaving 4 bases of the junction unmatched. CDR3 sequence: CASSPGTDNYGYTF. The CDR3 DNA reads TGTGCCAGCAGTCCCGGGACAGATAACTATGGCTACACCTTC.

This clonotype was seen many times. In DNA form, the CDR3 reads TGTGCCAGCAGTGTAAACCAGTATGAGCAGTTCTTC. It codes for CASSVNQYEQFF. This rearrangement joins TRBV2 to TRBJ2-1; no clear D. Germline CDR1 SNHLY, CDR2 FYNNEI. Between the trimmed V and J ends, which lost 4 bases and 8 bases, there was a span of 9 bases. The CDR3 is 12 residues long.

This clonotype has more than one count but fewer than ten. The rearrangement uses TRBV28 and TRBJ2-1; 14 bases align to TRBD2. This CDR3 spans 16 amino acids. From germline, CDR1 is MDHEN and CDR2 SYDVKM. V dropped 7 bases and J dropped 9; count of bases not matched to a gene: 11. The CDR3 spells CASIGTSGGGVGEQFF. CDR3 nucleotides: TGTGCCAGCATTGGGACTAGCGGGGGTGGGGTAGGTGAGCAGTTCTTC.